The 7 T cell receptor beta chains presented below share a single source sample, sequenced in a study of CD8 T cells in Susac syndrome. An amount of RNA that ranged from roughly 0.45 to 1 ug was reverse transcribed with random hexamers. MiXCR, run by TCRdb on the immunoSEQ multiplex PCR reads, gives a single entry per CDR3 protein. Of approximately 110,000 distinct CDR3 sequences in the sample, about 95% were seen once. Source material: CD4+ T cells from PBMCs. These TCRs come from a human donor in good health.

The V gene is TRBV29-1, the J gene TRBJ1-1; TRBD1 matches at 7 bases. With 8 bases clipped from V and 4 bases from J, the junction kept 7 bases outside the gene matches. The CDR3 is 12 amino acids. CDR1 and CDR2 (germline): SQVTM, ANQGSEA. CDR3 coding DNA: TGCAGCCTTCGACAGGGTGGCACTGAAGCTTTCTTT. Translating it yields CSLRQGGTEAFF. The full variable domain, its missing parts supplied by reference TRBV29-1 and TRBJ1-1, is SAVISQKPSRDICQRGTSLTIQCQVDSQVTMMFWYRQQPGQSLTLIATANQGSEATYESGFVIDKFPISRPNLTFSTLTVSNMSPEDSSIYLCSLRQGGTEAFFGQGTRLTVV.

The chain joins TRBV29-1 to TRBJ1-1; D ambiguous. Trimming took off 7 bases at V and 0 bases at J, with 12 bases between the two ends. Germline V gives CDR1 SQVTM, CDR2 ANQGSEA. This CDR3 comprises 13 residues. The CDR3 here is CSAAGTMNTEAFF. The DNA for the CDR3 is TGCAGCGCCGCAGGTACCATGAACACTGAAGCTTTCTTT.

This chain connects TRBV7-2 to TRBJ1-5, with D tentatively TRBD1 (6 bases). The V end lost 5 bases, the J end lost 7 bases, and 18 bases lay between the germline ends. The CDR3 consists of 15 residues. Germline V CDR1 and CDR2: SGHTA, FQGNSA. The CDR3 region has the DNA TGTGCCAGCAGCCATGACACAGGGTCGGGGCAGCCCCAGCATTTT. Residues: CASSHDTGSGQPQHF.

This clonotype was observed a handful of times. The chain carries TRBV24-1 and TRBJ2-1, with D hard to call. Germline loops: CDR1 KGHDR, CDR2 SFDVKD. Between the trimmed V and J ends, which lost 3 bases and 7 bases, there was a span of 9 bases. The CDR3 covers 13 residues. CDR3 loop: CATSDPTANEQFF. In DNA form, the CDR3 reads TGTGCCACCAGTGATCCCACTGCGAATGAGCAGTTCTTC.

The V call is TRBV6-1, the J call TRBJ2-6; TRBD1 matches at 8 bases. The CDR3 is 17 residues long. CDR1 and CDR2 from the germline V gene are MNHNS and SASEGT. J lost 0 bases, V lost 6 bases, and 7 bases had no gene match. The CDR3 spells CASRPWDRTSGANVLTF. DNA for the CDR3: TGTGCCAGCAGACCCTGGGACAGGACCTCTGGGGCCAACGTCCTGACTTTC.

V and J are TRBV7-9 and TRBJ1-1, with D maybe TRBD1 (6 bases). CDR3 length: 14 residues. V was cut by 1 base and J by 4 bases, with 10 bases left in between. Germline values: CDR1 SEHNR, CDR2 FQNEAQ (reference sequence). Here the CDR3 DNA reads TGTGCCAGCAGCTTAGAGGGGGAGGGCACTGAAGCTTTCTTT. Translated: CASSLEGEGTEAFF.

The chain links TRBV10-3 to TRBJ2-7; 11 bases match TRBD2. The CDR3 loop spans 17 amino acids. V lost 2 bases and J lost 7; bases outside the gene matches: 13. Per germline, CDR1 ENHRY and CDR2 SYGVKD. CDR3 amino acids: CAISEPKTSGAPEEQYF. The CDR3 bases are TGTGCCATCAGTGAGCCTAAGACTAGCGGGGCCCCTGAGGAGCAGTACTTC.